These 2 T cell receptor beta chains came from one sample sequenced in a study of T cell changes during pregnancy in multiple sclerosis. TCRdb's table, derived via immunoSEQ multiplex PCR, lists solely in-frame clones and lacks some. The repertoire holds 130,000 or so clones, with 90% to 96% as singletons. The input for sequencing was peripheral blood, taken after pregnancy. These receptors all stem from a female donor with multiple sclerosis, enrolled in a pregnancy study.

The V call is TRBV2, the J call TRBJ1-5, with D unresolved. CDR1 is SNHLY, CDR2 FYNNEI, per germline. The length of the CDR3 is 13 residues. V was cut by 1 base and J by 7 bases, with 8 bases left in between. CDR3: CASSEGMRQPQHF. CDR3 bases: TGTGCCAGCAGTGAAGGGATGAGGCAGCCCCAGCATTTT.

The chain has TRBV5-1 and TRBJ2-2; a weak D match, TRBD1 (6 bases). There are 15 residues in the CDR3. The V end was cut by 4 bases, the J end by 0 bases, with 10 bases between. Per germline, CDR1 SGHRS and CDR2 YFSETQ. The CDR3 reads CASSRQATNTGELFF. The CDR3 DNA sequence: TGCGCCAGCAGCAGACAGGCGACGAACACCGGGGAGCTGTTTTTT.